What follows are 3 T cell receptor beta chains derived from one specimen sequenced in a study of early T cells in non-severe SARS-CoV-2 infection. In TCRdb, the 5' RACE reads were re-called with MiXCR into one record per CDR3 protein. The sample has tens of thousands of distinct CDR3 sequences, 5.7% seen once; the top ten hold 5.5% to 7%. The sequenced material came from whole blood. These receptors were taken from an adult who was a healthcare worker with PCR-confirmed SARS-CoV-2 infection or an uninfected control (not recorded which).

This rearrangement joins TRBV4-1 to TRBJ2-7; 11 nucleotides agree with TRBD2. CDR3 length: 16 residues. V lost 4 bases and J lost 1; bases outside the gene matches: 6. Looked up from germline, CDR1 is MGHRA and CDR2 is YSYEKL. CDR3: CASSRGLAGLSYEQYF. In DNA form, the CDR3 reads TGCGCCAGCAGCCGAGGACTAGCGGGCCTTTCCTACGAGCAGTACTTC.

In this sample, this clonotype turned up a few times. The chain uses TRBV6-1 and TRBJ2-3; no reliable D call. The CDR3 is made up of 13 amino acids. Between the trimmed V and J ends, which lost 4 bases and 3 bases, there was a span of 8 bases. Germline CDR1 reads MNHNS; CDR2 reads SASEGT. The CDR3, as DNA: TGTGCCAGCAGTGGCAAGGAAACAGATACGCAGTATTTT. It is translated as CASSGKETDTQYF.

The sample holds many counts of this clonotype. The V call is TRBV13, the J call TRBJ1-1; D is unresolved. Germline V gives CDR1 PRHDT, CDR2 FYEKMQ (reference sequence). Trimming removed 5 bases at V and 0 bases at J, with 19 bases between. The CDR3 loop spans 17 amino acids. CDR3 sequence (DNA): TGTGCCAGCAGCGCCCCGGGAGGGCAGCAGATGAACACTGAAGCTTTCTTT. Encoded protein: CASSAPGGQQMNTEAFF.